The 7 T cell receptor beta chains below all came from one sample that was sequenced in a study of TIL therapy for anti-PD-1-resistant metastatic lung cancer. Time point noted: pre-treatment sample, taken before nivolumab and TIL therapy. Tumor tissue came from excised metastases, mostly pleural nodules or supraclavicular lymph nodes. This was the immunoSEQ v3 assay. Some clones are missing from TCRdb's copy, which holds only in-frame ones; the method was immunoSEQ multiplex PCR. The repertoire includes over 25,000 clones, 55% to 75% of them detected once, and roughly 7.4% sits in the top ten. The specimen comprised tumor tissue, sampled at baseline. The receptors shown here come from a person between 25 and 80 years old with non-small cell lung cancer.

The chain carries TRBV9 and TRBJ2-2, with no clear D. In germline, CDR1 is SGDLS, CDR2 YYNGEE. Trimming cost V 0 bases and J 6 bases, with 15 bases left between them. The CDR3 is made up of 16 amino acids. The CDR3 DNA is TGTGCCAGCAGCGTAGCCGGGTATGCTCGCGCCGGGGAGCTGTTTTTT. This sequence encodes CASSVAGYARAGELFF.

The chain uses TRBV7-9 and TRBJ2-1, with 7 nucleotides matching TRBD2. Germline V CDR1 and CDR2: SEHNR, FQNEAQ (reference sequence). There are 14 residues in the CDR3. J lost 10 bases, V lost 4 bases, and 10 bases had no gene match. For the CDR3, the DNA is TGTGCCAGCAGCTCCTTAAGACTAGCTCAGGAGCAGTTCTTC. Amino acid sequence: CASSSLRLAQEQFF.

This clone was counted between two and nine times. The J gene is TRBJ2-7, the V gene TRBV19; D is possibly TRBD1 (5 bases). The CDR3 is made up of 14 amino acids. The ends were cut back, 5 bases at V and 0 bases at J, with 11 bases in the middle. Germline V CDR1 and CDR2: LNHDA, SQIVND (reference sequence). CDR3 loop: CASSPPGNSYEQYF. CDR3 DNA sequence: TGTGCCAGTAGTCCCCCAGGGAACTCCTACGAGCAGTACTTC.

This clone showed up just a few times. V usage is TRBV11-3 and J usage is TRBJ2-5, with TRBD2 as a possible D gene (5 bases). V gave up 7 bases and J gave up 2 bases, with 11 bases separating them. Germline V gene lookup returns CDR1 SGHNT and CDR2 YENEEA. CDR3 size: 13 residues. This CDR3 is CASNKAEQETQYF. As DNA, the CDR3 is TGTGCCAGCAATAAAGCGGAGCAAGAGACCCAGTACTTC.

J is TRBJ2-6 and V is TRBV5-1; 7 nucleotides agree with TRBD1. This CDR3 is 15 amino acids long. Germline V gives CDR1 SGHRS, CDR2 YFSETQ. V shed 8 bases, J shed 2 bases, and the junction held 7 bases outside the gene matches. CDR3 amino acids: CASTNGTAGANVLTF. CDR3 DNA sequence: TGCGCCAGTACTAACGGGACAGCTGGGGCCAACGTCCTGACTTTC.

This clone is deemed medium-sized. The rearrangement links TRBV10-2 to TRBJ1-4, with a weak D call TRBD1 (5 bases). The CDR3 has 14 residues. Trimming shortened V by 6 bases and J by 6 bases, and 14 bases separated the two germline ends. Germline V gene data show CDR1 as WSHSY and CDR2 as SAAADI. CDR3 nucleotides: TGCGCCAGCAGGCGCGGGACGGAAGATGAAAAACTGTTTTTT. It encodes CASRRGTEDEKLFF.

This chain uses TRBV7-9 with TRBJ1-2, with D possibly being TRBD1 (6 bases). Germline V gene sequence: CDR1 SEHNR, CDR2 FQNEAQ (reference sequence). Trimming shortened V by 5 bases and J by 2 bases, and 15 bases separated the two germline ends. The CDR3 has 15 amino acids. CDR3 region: CASSAPEGGNYGYTF. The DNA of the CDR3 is TGTGCCAGCAGCGCCCCGGAGGGGGGGAACTATGGCTACACCTTC.